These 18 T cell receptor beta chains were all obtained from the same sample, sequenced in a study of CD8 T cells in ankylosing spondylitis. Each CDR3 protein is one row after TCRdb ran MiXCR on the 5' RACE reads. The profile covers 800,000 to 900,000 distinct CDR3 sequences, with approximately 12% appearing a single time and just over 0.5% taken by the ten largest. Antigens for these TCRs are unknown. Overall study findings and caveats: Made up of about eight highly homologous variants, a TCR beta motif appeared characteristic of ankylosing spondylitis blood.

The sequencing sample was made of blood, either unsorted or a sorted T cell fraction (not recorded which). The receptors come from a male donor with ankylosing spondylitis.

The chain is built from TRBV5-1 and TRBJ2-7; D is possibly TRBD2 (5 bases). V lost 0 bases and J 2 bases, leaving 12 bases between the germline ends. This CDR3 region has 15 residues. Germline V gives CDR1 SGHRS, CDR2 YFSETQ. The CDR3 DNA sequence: TGCGCCAGCAGCTTGGCTACCGGGGTGACCTACGAGCAGTACTTC. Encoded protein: CASSLATGVTYEQYF.

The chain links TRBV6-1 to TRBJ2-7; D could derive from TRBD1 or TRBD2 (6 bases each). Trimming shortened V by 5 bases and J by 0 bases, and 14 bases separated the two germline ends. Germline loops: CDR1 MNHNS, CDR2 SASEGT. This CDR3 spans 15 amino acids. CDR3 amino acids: CASSTRRGLSYEQYF. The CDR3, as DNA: TGTGCCAGCAGTACCAGACGGGGGCTCTCCTACGAGCAGTACTTC.

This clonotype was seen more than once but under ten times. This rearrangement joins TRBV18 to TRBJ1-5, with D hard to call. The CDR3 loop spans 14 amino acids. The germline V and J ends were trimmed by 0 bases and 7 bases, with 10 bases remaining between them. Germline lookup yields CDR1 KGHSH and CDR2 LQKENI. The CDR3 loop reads CASSPPKEIQPQHF. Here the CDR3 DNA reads TGTGCCAGCTCACCACCGAAGGAAATACAGCCCCAGCATTTT.

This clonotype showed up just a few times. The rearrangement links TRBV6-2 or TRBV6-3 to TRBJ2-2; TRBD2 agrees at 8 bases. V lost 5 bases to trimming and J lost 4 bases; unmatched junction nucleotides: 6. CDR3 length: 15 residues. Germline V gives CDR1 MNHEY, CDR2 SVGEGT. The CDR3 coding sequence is TGTGCCAGCAGTACGGGACTAGTGATCACCGGGGAGCTGTTTTTT. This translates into CASSTGLVITGELFF.

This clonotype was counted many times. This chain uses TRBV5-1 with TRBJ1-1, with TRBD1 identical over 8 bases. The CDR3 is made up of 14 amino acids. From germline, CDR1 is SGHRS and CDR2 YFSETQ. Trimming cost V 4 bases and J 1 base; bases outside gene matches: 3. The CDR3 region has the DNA TGCGCCAGCAGCCTTGGGACAGGGAACACTGAAGCTTTCTTT. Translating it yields CASSLGTGNTEAFF.

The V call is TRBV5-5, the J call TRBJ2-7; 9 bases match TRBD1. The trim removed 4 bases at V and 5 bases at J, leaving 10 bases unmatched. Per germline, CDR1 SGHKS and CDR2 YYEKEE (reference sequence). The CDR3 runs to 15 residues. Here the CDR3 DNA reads TGTGCCAGCAGCCAGTCCGGGACAGGGATCAACGAGCAGTACTTC. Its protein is CASSQSGTGINEQYF.

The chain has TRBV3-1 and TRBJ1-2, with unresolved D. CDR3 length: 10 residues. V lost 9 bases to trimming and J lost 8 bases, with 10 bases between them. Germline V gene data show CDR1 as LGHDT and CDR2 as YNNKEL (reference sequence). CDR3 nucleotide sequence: TGTGCCAGTTACAGCCGGGGCTACACCTTC. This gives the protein CASYSRGYTF.

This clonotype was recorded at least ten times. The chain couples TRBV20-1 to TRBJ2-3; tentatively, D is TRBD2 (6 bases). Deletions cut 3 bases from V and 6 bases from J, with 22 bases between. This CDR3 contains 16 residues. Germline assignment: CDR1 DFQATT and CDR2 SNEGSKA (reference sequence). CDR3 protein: CSASRYSDYPQDTQYF. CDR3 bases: TGCAGTGCTAGCCGGTATTCGGACTACCCTCAGGATACGCAGTATTTT.

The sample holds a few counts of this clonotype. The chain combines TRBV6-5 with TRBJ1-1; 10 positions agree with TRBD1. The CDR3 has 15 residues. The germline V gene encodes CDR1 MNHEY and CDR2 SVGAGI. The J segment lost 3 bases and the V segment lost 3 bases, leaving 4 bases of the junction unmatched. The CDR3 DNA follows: TGTGCCAGCAGTTATTCTGGGACAGGGGACACTGAAGCTTTCTTT. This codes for CASSYSGTGDTEAFF.

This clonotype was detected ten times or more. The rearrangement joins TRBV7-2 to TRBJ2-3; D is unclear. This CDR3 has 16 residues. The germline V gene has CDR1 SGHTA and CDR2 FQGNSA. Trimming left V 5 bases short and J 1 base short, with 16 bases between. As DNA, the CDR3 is TGTGCCAGCAGCCCTTTACGTGGGTTCCGCACAGATACGCAGTATTTT. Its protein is CASSPLRGFRTDTQYF.

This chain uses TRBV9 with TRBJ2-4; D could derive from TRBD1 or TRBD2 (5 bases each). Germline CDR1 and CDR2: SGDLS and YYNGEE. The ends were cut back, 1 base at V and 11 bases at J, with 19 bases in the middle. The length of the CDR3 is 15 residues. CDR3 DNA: TGTGCCAGCAGCGTAACTGGAGAGGGGATGTTAGTTCAGTACTTC. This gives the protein CASSVTGEGMLVQYF.

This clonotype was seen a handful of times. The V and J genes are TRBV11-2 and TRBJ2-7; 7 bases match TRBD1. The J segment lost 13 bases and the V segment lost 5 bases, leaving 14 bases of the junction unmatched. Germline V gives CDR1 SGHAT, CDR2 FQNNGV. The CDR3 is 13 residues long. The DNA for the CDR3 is TGTGCCAGCAGCCTCCTCGTTCGGGGACAGCCTTACTTC. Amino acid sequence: CASSLLVRGQPYF.

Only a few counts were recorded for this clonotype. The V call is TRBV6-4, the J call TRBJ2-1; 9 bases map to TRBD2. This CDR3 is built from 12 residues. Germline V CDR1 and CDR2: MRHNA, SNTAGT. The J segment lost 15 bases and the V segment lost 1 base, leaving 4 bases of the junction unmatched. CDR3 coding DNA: TGTGCCAGCAGTGACTATAGCGGGAGTCGGTTCTTC. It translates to CASSDYSGSRFF.

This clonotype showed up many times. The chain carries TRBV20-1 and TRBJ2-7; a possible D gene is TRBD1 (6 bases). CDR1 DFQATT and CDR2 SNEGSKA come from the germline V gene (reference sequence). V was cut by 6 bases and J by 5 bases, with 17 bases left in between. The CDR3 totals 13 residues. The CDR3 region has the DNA TGCAGTGCCCCATGGGCAGGGGAAGACGAGCAGTACTTC. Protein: CSAPWAGEDEQYF.

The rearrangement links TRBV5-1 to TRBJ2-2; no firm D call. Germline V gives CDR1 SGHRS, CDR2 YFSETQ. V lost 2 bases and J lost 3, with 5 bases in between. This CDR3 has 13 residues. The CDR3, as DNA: TGCGCCAGCAGCTTCGACCACACCGGGGAGCTGTTTTTT. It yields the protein CASSFDHTGELFF. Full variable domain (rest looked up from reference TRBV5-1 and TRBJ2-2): KAGVTQTPRYLIKTRGQQVTLSCSPISGHRSVSWYQQTPGQGLQFLFEYFSETQRNKGNFPGRFSGRQFSNSRSEMNVSTLELGDSALYLCASSFDHTGELFFGEGSRLTVL.

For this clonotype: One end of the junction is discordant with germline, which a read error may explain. In nucleotides, the CDR3 is TGTGCCAGCAGCTCATCGTCAGGGGGCCCCCTTCGGGACTTC. Protein sequence: CASSSSSGGPLRDF. The chain has TRBV7-2 and TRBJ2-4, with 8 bases aligning to TRBD1. The CDR3 is made up of 14 amino acids. The V gene's germline CDR1 is SGHTA and CDR2 FQGNSA.

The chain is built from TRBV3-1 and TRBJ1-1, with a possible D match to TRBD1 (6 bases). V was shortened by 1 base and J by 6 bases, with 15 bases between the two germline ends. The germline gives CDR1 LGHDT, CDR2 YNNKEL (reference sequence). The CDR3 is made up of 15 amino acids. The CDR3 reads CASSQVFSGGPEAFF. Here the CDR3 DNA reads TGTGCCAGCAGCCAAGTCTTCTCCGGGGGGCCTGAAGCTTTCTTT.

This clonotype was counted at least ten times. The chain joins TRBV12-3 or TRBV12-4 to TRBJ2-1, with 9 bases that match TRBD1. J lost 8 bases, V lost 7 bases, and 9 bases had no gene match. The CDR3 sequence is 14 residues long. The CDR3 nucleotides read TGTGCCAGCATCAAGGGGGGACAGGGCGATGAGCAGTTCTTC. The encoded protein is CASIKGGQGDEQFF.